These T cell receptor beta chains were read from a single sample in a study of human thymus T cells. Libraries were prepared by immunoSEQ multiplex PCR; TCRdb keeps only in-frame clonotypes and omits some of them. The sample holds roughly 120,000 clones, more than 90% seen once. The source material was thymus tissue. The receptors originated from a boy younger than two with a congenital heart defect but otherwise immunologically healthy. Each CDR3 is given with its conserved first and last residue. A D gene is named only where the DNA matches it firmly. The size of a clone is reported for some rows only, either as once, few or many, or as a class for expanded clones.

D gene,clone size,V gene,J gene,CDR3 protein,CDR3 DNA
NA,NA,TRBV6-5,TRBJ1-2,CASSYERAYGYTF,TGTGCCAGCAGTTACGAAAGGGCTTATGGCTACACCTTC
NA,NA,TRBV19,TRBJ2-7,CASSIGGEQYF,TGTGCCAGTAGTATCGGGGGCGAGCAGTACTTC
TRBD1,NA,TRBV5-1,TRBJ2-5,CASRRTGGDGETQYF,TGCGCCAGCAGACGGACAGGGGGGGACGGAGAGACCCAGTACTTC
NA,NA,TRBV19,TRBJ2-5,CASSMVEGFETQYF,TGTGCCAGTAGTATGGTAGAAGGGTTCGAGACCCAGTACTTC
NA,NA,TRBV4-3,TRBJ2-1,CASSQVHYERSPYNEQFF,TGCGCCAGCAGCCAAGTCCACTATGAGCGGTCACCCTACAATGAGCAGTTCTTC
TRBD2,NA,TRBV7-2,TRBJ2-1,CASSLVAGGDNEQFF,TGTGCCAGCAGCTTAGTAGCGGGGGGTGACAATGAGCAGTTCTTC
NA,once,TRBV28,TRBJ2-5,CASSLMTGMQETQYF,TGTGCCAGCAGTTTAATGACAGGAATGCAAGAGACCCAGTACTTC
NA,few,TRBV30,TRBJ1-6,CAWSVPERDNSPLHF,TGTGCCTGGAGTGTACCTGAGAGGGACAATTCACCCCTCCACTTT
TRBD1,NA,TRBV5-5,TRBJ1-5,CASSVTGGYQPQHF,TGTGCCAGCAGCGTGACAGGGGGGTATCAGCCCCAGCATTTT
TRBD1,NA,TRBV29-1,TRBJ2-1,CSATGQGIRQFF,TGCAGCGCCACGGGACAGGGTATAAGGCAGTTCTTC
NA,NA,TRBV19,TRBJ1-2,CASSMVSGQGSGYTF,TGTGCCAGTAGTATGGTTAGTGGCCAGGGTAGTGGCTACACCTTC
NA,NA,TRBV15,TRBJ1-2,CATSPRDGGKGYGYTF,TGTGCCACCAGCCCCCGGGACGGGGGGAAGGGGTATGGCTACACCTTC
TRBD2,once,TRBV9,TRBJ2-3,CASSVVEGTSVTDTQYF,TGTGCCAGCAGCGTAGTCGAGGGGACTAGCGTCACAGATACGCAGTATTTT
NA,once,TRBV7-2,TRBJ2-7,CASSKGRFRDITSYEQYF,TGTGCCAGCAGCAAAGGGCGGTTTAGGGACATTACCTCCTACGAGCAGTACTTC
NA,NA,TRBV5-1,TRBJ2-3,CASGTGTYAVTQYF,TGCGCCAGCGGCACAGGGACTTACGCGGTTACGCAGTATTTT
NA,NA,TRBV7-9,TRBJ2-7,CASSRTDWTSYEQYF,TGTGCCAGCAGCCGGACTGATTGGACCTCCTACGAGCAGTACTTC
TRBD2,NA,TRBV28,TRBJ2-5,CASSAPTSGGEQETQYF,TGTGCCAGCAGTGCCCCGACTAGCGGGGGTGAACAAGAGACCCAGTACTTC
TRBD1,NA,TRBV11-2,TRBJ1-2,CASTNSRDRVSNYGYTF,TGTGCCAGCACCAACTCCCGGGACAGGGTTTCTAACTATGGCTACACCTTC
NA,NA,TRBV7-2,TRBJ2-5,CASSLGKMTWGETQYF,TGTGCCAGCAGCTTAGGAAAGATGACTTGGGGAGAGACCCAGTACTTC
TRBD2,once,TRBV28,TRBJ2-3,CASSFGEASGGLLTDTQYF,TGTGCCAGCAGTTTCGGGGAGGCTAGCGGGGGGTTATTGACAGATACGCAGTATTTT
TRBD2,NA,TRBV11-2,TRBJ2-2,CASSLDPGLAGASNTGELFF,TGTGCCAGCAGCTTAGATCCAGGGCTAGCGGGGGCCTCGAACACCGGGGAGCTGTTTTTT
TRBD2,NA,TRBV4-3,TRBJ2-2,CASSTWTSGGANTGELFF,TGCGCCAGCAGCACATGGACTAGCGGGGGGGCGAACACCGGGGAGCTGTTTTTT
TRBD2,NA,TRBV6-5,TRBJ2-5,CASGLAGGLGKTQYF,TGTGCCAGCGGCCTAGCGGGGGGGCTGGGGAAGACCCAGTACTTC
TRBD2,NA,TRBV5-6,TRBJ2-5,CASSSGREAQETQYF,TGTGCCAGCAGCTCGGGGCGGGAGGCCCAAGAGACCCAGTACTTC
TRBD1,NA,TRBV16,TRBJ2-4,CASSHKDRGAKNIQYF,TGTGCCAGCAGCCATAAAGACAGGGGCGCCAAAAACATTCAGTACTTC
NA,once,TRBV5-6,TRBJ1-3,CASSPLDGDSGNTIYF,TGTGCCAGCAGCCCCCTAGATGGGGACTCTGGAAACACCATATATTTT
NA,NA,TRBV5-1,TRBJ2-2,CASSIGTDSGELFF,TGCGCCAGCAGCATCGGGACTGATAGCGGGGAGCTGTTTTTT
TRBD1,NA,TRBV15,TRBJ1-2,CATRTLDRDRGLFNYGYTF,TGTGCCACGAGAACGCTGGACCGGGACAGGGGGCTTTTTAACTATGGCTACACCTTC
NA,NA,TRBV9,TRBJ2-5,CASSPARTQETQYF,TGTGCCAGCAGCCCAGCGCGGACCCAAGAGACCCAGTACTTC
NA,once,TRBV28,TRBJ2-6,CASRGSGANVLTF,TGTGCCAGCCGAGGATCTGGGGCCAACGTCCTGACTTTC
NA,NA,TRBV4-1,TRBJ1-4,CASSQGLGGSDDSEKLFF,TGCGCCAGCAGCCAGGGATTGGGGGGGTCGGACGATAGTGAAAAACTGTTTTTT
NA,NA,TRBV5-1,TRBJ2-2,CASSLDFTGELFF,TGCGCCAGCAGCTTGGACTTCACCGGGGAGCTGTTTTTT
NA,NA,TRBV14,TRBJ1-3,CASSQKAGNTIYF,TGTGCCAGCAGCCAAAAGGCAGGAAACACCATATATTTT
NA,NA,TRBV5-3,TRBJ1-2,CARSTYYTF,TGTGCCAGAAGCACCTACTACACCTTC
TRBD2,once,TRBV2,TRBJ2-3,CASSDVPTSGGTDTQYF,TGTGCCAGCAGTGATGTTCCGACTAGCGGGGGCACAGATACGCAGTATTTT